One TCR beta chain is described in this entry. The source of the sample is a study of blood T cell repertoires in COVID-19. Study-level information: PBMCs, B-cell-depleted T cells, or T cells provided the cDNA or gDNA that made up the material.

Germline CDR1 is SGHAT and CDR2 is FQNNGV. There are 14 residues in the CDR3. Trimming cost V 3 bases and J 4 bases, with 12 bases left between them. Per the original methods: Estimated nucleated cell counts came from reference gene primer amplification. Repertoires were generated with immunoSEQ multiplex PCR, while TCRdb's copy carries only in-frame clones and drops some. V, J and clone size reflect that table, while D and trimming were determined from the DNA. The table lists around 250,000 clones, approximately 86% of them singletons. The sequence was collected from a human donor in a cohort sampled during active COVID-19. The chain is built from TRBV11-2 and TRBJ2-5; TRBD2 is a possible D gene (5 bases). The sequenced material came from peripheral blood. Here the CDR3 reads CASSFFIRGETQYF. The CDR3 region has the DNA TGTGCCAGCAGCTTTTTTATACGGGGAGAGACCCAGTACTTC. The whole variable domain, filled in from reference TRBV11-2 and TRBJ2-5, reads EAGVAQSPRYKIIEKRQSVAFWCNPISGHATLYWYQQILGQGPKLLIQFQNNGVVDDSQLPKDRFSAERLKGVDSTLKIQPAKLEDSAVYLCASSFFIRGETQYFGPGTRLLVL.